Reported below is one T cell receptor beta chain. This sample is part of a study of shared clonotypes between healthy human individuals. Positively selected for CCR7, the CD45RO-negative cells used as naive CD8 cells excluded terminally differentiated effector memory CD45RA+ cells. The CDR3 runs 15 residues. The V and J ends lost 1 base and 4 bases, in that order; junction bases with no gene match: 4. Germline assignment: CDR1 MGHRA and CDR2 YSYEKL. The data were produced by immunoSEQ multiplex PCR, yet TCRdb's version contains in-frame clones alone and is incomplete. This table has 550,000 to 750,000 clones, under 95% appearing once.

This TCR was recovered from a man aged 25 to 45 in good health. The V gene is TRBV4-1, the J gene TRBJ2-1; TRBD1 agrees at 7 bases. Source material: naive CD8+ T cells sorted from blood. In DNA, the CDR3 is TGCGCCAGCAGCCAAGTGGGGACAGCGTACAATGAGCAGTTCTTC. As protein: CASSQVGTAYNEQFF.